This T cell receptor (beta chain) was found in a study of human T cells and chemical hapten exposure. This CDR3 has 14 residues. In germline, CDR1 is SGHAT, CDR2 FQNNGV. Overall study findings and caveats: No shift was seen in TCRs above 1 in 1000 frequency with DPC sensitization. Counts of TCRs expanded at PT1 correlated positively with patch test score.

This clonotype occurred once. No antigen is known for it. A much larger clonotype is one base distant, so this may be a read error. A single record per CDR3 protein comes from TCRdb applying MiXCR to the RACE reads. This sample carries 300,000 to 450,000 distinct CDR3 sequences, 5.1% of them seen once, and the ten largest clones take around 2.6%. Indicated time point: pre-sensitization, week 0. Described treatment: therapeutic diphenylcyclopropenone sensitization with weekly scalp DPC. This TCR was sampled from a woman in her forties or fifties with alopecia areata. Some clones in this sample may be carry-over from other donors' samples. The sample was whole blood, taken in connection with sensitization to the hapten diphenylcyclopropenone (DPC). The chain couples TRBV11-2 to TRBJ1-1; D uncertain. The CDR3 here is CACSSQVRLAEAFF. In nucleotides, the CDR3 is TGTGCCTGCAGCTCCCAGGTGCGTCTCGCTGAAGCTTTCTTT.